The T cell receptor (beta chain) under discussion was sequenced for a study of regulatory T cells in long-lasting Graves disease. Across the study: Graves' patients, newly diagnosed, had taken antithyroid drugs under 3 months.

Building the TCR beta libraries relied on iRepertoire HTBI primers, and CDR3 regions underwent Arm-PCR. TCRdb re-derived calls from the multiplex PCR reads in MiXCR, one entry per CDR3 protein. The data hold about 360,000 distinct CDR3 sequences, with 16% observed a single time. Points from the study as a whole: Relative to newly diagnosed Graves' patients, persistent ones had lower TCR diversity.

This clonotype was counted ten times or more. No antigen is known for it. The time point: newly diagnosed GD, antithyroid drugs for less than 3 months. Following extraction of RNA from PBMCs, that RNA was used to make the TCR library. Per the germline V gene, CDR1 is DFQATT and CDR2 is SNEGSKA (reference sequence). This CDR3 spans 16 amino acids. V was shortened by 2 bases and J by 2 bases, with 18 bases between the two germline ends. The same data also went into a second study, on T cells in Graves' hyperthyroidism and ophthalmopathy. That report adds: The study excluded patients with uncontrolled infection, other autoimmune disease, pregnancy or lactation.

The chain joins TRBV20-1 to TRBJ1-2; perhaps TRBD1 as D (5 bases). Here the sequenced sample was peripheral blood mononuclear cells (PBMCs), taken at new diagnosis, from a patient treated with antithyroid drugs. The clonotype comes from a woman younger than 35 with Graves disease. The CDR3 region has the DNA TGCAGTGCTAGACTGAGGGGTAGGGGAAGAAACTATGGCTACACCTTC. It specifies CSARLRGRGRNYGYTF.